The T cell receptor beta chain under discussion was sequenced for a study of blood T cell repertoires in COVID-19. The CDR3 covers 12 residues. V gave up 7 bases and J gave up 9 bases, with 15 bases separating them. Germline V gives CDR1 WSHSY, CDR2 SAAADI. Sequenced by immunoSEQ multiplex PCR; TCRdb stores in-frame clones only, minus some. The sample contains roughly 380,000 clones, around 84% of which appear only once. Sequenced material: peripheral blood. This receptor was taken from a woman between 18 and 29 years old with acute or convalescent COVID-19. The chain links TRBV10-2 to TRBJ1-2; D is ambiguous. This CDR3 is CASTPGGLSYTF. CDR3 nucleotides: TGCGCCAGCACCCCGGGCGGACTTAGCTACACCTTC.